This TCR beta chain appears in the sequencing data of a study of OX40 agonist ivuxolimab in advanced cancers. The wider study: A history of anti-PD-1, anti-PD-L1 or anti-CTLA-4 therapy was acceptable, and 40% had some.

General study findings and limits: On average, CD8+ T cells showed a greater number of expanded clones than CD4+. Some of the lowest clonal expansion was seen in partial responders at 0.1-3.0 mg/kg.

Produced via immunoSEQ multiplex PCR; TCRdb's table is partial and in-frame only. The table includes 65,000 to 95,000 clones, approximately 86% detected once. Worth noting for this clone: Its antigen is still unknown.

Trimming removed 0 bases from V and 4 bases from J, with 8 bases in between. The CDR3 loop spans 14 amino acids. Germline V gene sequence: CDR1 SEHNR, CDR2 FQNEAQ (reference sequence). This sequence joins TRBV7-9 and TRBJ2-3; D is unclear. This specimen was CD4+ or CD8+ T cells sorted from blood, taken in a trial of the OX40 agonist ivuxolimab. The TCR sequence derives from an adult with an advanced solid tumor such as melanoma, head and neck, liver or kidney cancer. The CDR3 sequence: CASSLAGGADTQYF. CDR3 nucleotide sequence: TGTGCCAGCAGCTTAGCGGGCGGAGCAGATACGCAGTATTTT.